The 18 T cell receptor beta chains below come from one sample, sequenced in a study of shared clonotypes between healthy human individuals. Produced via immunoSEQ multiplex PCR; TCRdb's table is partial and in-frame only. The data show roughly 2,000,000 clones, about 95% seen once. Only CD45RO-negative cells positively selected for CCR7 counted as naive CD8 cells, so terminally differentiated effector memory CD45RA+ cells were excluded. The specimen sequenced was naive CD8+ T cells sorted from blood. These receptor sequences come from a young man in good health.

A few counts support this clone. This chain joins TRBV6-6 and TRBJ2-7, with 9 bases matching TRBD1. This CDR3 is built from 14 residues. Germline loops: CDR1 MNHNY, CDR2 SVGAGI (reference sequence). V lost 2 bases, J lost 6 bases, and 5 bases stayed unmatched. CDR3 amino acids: CASSYRDRVFEQYF. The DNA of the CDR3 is TGTGCCAGCAGTTACCGGGACAGGGTCTTCGAGCAGTACTTC.

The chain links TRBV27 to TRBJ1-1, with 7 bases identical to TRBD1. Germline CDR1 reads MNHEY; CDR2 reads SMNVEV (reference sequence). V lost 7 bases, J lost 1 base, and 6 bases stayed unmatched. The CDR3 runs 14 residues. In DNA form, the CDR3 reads TGTGCCAGCACCAGACAGGGCTCGAACACTGAAGCTTTCTTT. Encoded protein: CASTRQGSNTEAFF.

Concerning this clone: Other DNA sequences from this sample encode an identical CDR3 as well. The CDR3 spells CASSPDRVVTEAFF. The CDR3 DNA sequence: TGTGCCAGCAGCCCCGACAGGGTCGTCACTGAAGCTTTCTTT. The chain has TRBV28 and TRBJ1-1; 7 positions agree with TRBD1. This CDR3 is built from 14 residues. V lost 6 bases and J lost 4; bases outside the gene matches: 8. CDR1 MDHEN and CDR2 SYDVKM come from the germline V gene. Filled out from reference TRBV28 and TRBJ1-1, the complete variable domain reads DVKVTQSSRYLVKRTGEKVFLECVQDMDHENMFWYRQDPGLGLRLIYFSYDVKMKEKGDIPEGYSVSREKKERFSLILESASTNQTSMYLCASSPDRVVTEAFFGQGTRLTVV.

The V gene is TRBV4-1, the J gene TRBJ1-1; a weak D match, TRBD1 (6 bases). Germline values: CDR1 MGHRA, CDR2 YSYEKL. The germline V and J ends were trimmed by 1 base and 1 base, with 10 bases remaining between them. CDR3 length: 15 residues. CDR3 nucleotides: TGCGCCAGCAGCCAAGGGACAGCCAGGAACACTGAAGCTTTCTTT. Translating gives CASSQGTARNTEAFF.

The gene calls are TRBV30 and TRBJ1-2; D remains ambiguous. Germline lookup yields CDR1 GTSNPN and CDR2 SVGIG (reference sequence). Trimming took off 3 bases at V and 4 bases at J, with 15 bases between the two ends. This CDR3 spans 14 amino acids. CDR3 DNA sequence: TGTGCCTGGAGAAGTCGGCCGGAGGCCTATGGCTACACCTTC. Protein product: CAWRSRPEAYGYTF.

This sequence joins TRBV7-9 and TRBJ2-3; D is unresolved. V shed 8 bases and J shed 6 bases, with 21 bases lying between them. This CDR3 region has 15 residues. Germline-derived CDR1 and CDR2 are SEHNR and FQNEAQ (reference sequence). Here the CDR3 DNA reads TGTGCCAGCGTTTTAGGAAGGGCGTTTTCGGATACGCAGTATTTT. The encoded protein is CASVLGRAFSDTQYF.

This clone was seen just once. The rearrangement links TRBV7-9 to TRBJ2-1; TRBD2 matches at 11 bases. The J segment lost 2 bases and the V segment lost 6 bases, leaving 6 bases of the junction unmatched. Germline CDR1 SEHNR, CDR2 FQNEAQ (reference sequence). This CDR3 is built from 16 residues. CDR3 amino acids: CASRDLTSGAYNEQFF. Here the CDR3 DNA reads TGTGCCAGCAGAGATTTGACTAGCGGGGCCTACAATGAGCAGTTCTTC. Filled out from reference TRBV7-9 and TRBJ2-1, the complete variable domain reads DTGVSQNPRHKITKRGQNVTFRCDPISEHNRLYWYRQTLGQGPEFLTYFQNEAQLEKSRLLSDRFSAERPKGSFSTLEIQRTEQGDSAMYLCASRDLTSGAYNEQFFGPGTRLTVL.

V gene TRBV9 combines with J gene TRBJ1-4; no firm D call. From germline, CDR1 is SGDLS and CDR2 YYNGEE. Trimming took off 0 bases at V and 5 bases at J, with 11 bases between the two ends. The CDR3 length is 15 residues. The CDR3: CASSVVWSSNEKLFF. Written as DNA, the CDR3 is TGTGCCAGCAGCGTAGTTTGGAGTTCCAATGAAAAACTGTTTTTT. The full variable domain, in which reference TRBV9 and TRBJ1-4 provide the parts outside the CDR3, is DSGVTQTPKHLITATGQRVTLRCSPRSGDLSVYWYQQSLDQGLQFLIQYYNGEERAKGNILERFSAQQFPDLHSELNLSSLELGDSALYFCASSVVWSSNEKLFFGSGTQLSVL.

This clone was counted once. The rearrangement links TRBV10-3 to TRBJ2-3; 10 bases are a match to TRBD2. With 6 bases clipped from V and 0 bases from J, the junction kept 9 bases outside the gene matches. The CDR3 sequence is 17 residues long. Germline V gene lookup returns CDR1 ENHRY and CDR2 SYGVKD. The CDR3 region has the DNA TGTGCCATCAGGGTTACTAGCGGGGCACTTAGCACAGATACGCAGTATTTT. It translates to CAIRVTSGALSTDTQYF.

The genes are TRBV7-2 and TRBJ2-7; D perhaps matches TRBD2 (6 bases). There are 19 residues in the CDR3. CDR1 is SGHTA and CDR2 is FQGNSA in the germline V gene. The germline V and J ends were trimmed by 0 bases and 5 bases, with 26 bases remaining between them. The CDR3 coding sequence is TGTGCCAGCAGCTTAGCCGGTGGTGTGGGCGGGGCGTCCCTCCACGAGCAGTACTTC. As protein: CASSLAGGVGGASLHEQYF. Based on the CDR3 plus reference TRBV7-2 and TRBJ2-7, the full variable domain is GAGVSQSPSNKVTEKGKDVELRCDPISGHTALYWYRQSLGQGLEFLIYFQGNSAPDKSGLPSDRFSAERTGGSVSTLTIQRTQQEDSAVYLCASSLAGGVGGASLHEQYFGPGTRLTVT.

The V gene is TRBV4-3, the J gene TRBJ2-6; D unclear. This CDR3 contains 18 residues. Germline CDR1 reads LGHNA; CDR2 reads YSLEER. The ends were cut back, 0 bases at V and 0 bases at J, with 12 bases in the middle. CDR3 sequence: CASSQDRFLSSGANVLTF. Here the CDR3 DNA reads TGCGCCAGCAGCCAAGATAGATTCTTGAGCTCTGGGGCCAACGTCCTGACTTTC.

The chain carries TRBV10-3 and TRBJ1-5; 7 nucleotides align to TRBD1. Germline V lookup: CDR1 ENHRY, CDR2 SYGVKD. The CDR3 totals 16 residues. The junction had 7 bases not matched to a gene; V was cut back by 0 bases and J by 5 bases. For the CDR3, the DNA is TGTGCCATCAGTGAGTCAGGGACAGCCCTGCATCAGCCCCAGCATTTT. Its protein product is CAISESGTALHQPQHF.

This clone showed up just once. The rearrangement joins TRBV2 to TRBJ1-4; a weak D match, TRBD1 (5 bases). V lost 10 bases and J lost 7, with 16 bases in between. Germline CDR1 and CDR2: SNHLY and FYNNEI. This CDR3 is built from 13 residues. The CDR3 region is CANSGLGVEKLFF. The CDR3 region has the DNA TGTGCCAATTCAGGGCTGGGGGTTGAAAAACTGTTTTTT.

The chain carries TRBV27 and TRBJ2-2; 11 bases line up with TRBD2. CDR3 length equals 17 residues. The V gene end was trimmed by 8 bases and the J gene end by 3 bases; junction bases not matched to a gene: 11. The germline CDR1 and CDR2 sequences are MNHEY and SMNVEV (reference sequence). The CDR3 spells CASGGLAVYGDTGELFF. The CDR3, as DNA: TGTGCCAGCGGGGGACTAGCGGTATATGGGGACACCGGGGAGCTGTTTTTT.

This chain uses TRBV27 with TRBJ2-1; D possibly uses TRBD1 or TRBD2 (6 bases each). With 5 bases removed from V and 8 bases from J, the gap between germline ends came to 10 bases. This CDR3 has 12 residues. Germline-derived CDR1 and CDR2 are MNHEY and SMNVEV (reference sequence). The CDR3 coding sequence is TGTGCCAGCAGTGCCGGGGGCTATGAGCAGTTCTTC. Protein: CASSAGGYEQFF.

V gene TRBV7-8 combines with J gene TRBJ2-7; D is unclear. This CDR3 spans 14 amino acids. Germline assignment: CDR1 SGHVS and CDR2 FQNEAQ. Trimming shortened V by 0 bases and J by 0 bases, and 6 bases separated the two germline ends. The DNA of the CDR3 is TGTGCCAGCAGCTTAGCGGGCTTCTCCTACGAGCAGTACTTC. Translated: CASSLAGFSYEQYF. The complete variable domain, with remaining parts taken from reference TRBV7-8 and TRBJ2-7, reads GAGVSQSPRYKVAKRGQDVALRCDPISGHVSLFWYQQALGQGPEFLTYFQNEAQLDKSGLPSDRFFAERPEGSVSTLKIQRTQQEDSAVYLCASSLAGFSYEQYFGPGTRLTVT.

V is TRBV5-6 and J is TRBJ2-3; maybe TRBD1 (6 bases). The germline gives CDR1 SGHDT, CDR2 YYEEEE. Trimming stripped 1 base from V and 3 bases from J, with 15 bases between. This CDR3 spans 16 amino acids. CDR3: CASSLRTGLSTDTQYF. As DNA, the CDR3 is TGTGCCAGCAGCTTGAGAACAGGGTTAAGTACAGATACGCAGTATTTT.

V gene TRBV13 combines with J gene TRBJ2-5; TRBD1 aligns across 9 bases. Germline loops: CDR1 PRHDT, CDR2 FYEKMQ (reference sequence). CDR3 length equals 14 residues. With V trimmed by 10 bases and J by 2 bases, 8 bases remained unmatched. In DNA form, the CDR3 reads TGTGCCACCCTGGACAGGGGAAGGCAAGAGACCCAGTACTTC. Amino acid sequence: CATLDRGRQETQYF. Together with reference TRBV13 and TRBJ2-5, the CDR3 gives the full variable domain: AAGVIQSPRHLIKEKRETATLKCYPIPRHDTVYWYQQGPGQDPQFLISFYEKMQSDKGSIPDRFSAQQFSDYHSELNMSSLELGDSALYFCATLDRGRQETQYFGPGTRLLVL.